This TCR beta chain was recovered during a study of graft-versus-host responses after intestinal transplantation. Study information: Every recipient had anti-thymocyte globulin induction and approximately 3 years of tacrolimus plus steroids. Overall study results and limits: Some patients had graft-donor T cell macrochimerism, and their allografts showed high graft-versus-host to host-versus-graft clonal ratios.

The data were produced by immunoSEQ multiplex PCR, yet TCRdb's version contains in-frame clones alone and is incomplete. This table holds roughly 120,000 clones, around 90% found once. The germline gives CDR1 SGHNT, CDR2 YYREEE (reference sequence). CDR3 length: 13 amino acids. Deletions cut 0 bases from V and 6 bases from J, with 9 bases between. About this clone itself: Its antigen is undetermined.

The chain links TRBV5-4 to TRBJ1-1; D is possibly TRBD1 (5 bases). The origin of this receptor is a human donor who was the organ donor for an intestinal transplant. The specimen comprised unstimulated CD4+ T cells sorted from spleen or lymph node cells, sampled before transplant. CDR3 region: CASSLGGRAEAFF. DNA of the CDR3: TGTGCCAGCAGCTTGGGGGGGAGGGCTGAAGCTTTCTTT.